Below, one T cell receptor beta chain is given with its context. This CDR3 is also generated by other DNA sequences in the sample. Germline trimming cut 3 bases from V and 3 bases from J; bases unmatched to any gene: 3. This CDR3 comprises 14 residues. The germline V gene encodes CDR1 KGHSH and CDR2 LQKENI. Treatment in this sample: some 20 received Ad26.COV2.S at low or high dose, single or two shots; roughly five received placebo; per-sample allocation not given. Sampling was done on day 63 after the first vaccine or placebo injection. Vaccination employed an Ad26 vector expressing the Wuhan-strain SARS-CoV-2 spike. Sequenced by immunoSEQ multiplex PCR; TCRdb stores in-frame clones only, minus some. The sample has about 320,000 clones, roughly 86% seen once. The data are from a study of Ad26.COV2.S vaccination and SARS-CoV-2 variants. Study-level background: Dosing was one shot or two shots 56 days apart.

The specimen comprised peripheral blood, sampled in a trial of Ad26.COV2.S vaccine versus placebo. This TCR derives from a person aged 18 to 65 who received the Ad26.COV2.S COVID-19 vaccine or a placebo. The gene calls are TRBV18 and TRBJ2-7; TRBD1 aligns across 9 bases. CDR3 coding DNA: TGTGCCAGCTCACCTCAGACAGGGGGCTACGAGCAGTACTTC. Translating it yields CASSPQTGGYEQYF.